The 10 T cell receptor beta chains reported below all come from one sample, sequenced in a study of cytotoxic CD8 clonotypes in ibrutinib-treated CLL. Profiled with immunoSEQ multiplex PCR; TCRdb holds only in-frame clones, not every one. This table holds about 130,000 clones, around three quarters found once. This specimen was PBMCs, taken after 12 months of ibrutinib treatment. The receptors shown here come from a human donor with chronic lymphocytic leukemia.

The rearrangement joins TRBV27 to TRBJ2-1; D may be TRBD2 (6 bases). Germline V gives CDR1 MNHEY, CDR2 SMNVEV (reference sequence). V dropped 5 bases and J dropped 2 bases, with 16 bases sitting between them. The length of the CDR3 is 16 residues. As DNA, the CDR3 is TGTGCCAGCAGTCAAAAGCGGGCTATACCCTACAATGAGCAGTTCTTC. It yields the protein CASSQKRAIPYNEQFF.

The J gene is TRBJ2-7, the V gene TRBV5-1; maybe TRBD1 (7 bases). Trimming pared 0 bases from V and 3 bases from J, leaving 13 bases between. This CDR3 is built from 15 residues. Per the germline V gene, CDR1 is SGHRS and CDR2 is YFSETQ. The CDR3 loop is CASSLASGGSYEQYF. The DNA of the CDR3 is TGCGCCAGCAGCTTGGCCTCAGGGGGGAGCTACGAGCAGTACTTC.

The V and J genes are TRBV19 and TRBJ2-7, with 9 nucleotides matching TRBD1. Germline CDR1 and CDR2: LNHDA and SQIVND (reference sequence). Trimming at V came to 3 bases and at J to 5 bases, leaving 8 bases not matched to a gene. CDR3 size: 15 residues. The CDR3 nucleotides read TGTGCCAGTAGTATCCCCGGACAGGGGTCCAACGAGCAGTACTTC. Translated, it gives CASSIPGQGSNEQYF.

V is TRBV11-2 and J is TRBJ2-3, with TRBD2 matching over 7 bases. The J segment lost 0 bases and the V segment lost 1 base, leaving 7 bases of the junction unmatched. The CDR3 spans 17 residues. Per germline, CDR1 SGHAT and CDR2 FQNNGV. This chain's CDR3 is CASSLGRGGSSTDTQYF. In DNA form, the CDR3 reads TGTGCCAGCAGCTTAGGAAGGGGCGGGAGCAGCACAGATACGCAGTATTTT.

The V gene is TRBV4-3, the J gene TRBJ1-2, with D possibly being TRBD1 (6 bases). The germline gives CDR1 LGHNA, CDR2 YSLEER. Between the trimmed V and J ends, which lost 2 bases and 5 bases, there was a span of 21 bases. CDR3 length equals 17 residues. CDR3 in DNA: TGCGCCAGCAGCCAACGGGAGACAGGCGATAGACCATATGGCTACACCTTC. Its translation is CASSQRETGDRPYGYTF.

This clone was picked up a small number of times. The DNA of the CDR3 is TGTGCCAGCAGCTTAGCTCAGGGCTCTGAAGCTTTCTTT. Residues: CASSLAQGSEAFF. The chain is built from TRBV7-7 and TRBJ1-1; a possible D gene is TRBD1 (5 bases). The CDR3 length is 13 residues. Germline CDR1 SSHAT, CDR2 FNYEAQ (reference sequence). Deletions cut 0 bases from V and 6 bases from J, with 8 bases between. The variable domain in full, completed from reference TRBV7-7 and TRBJ1-1, reads GAGVSQSPRYKVTKRGQDVTLRCDPISSHATLYWYQQALGQGPEFLTYFNYEAQPDKSGLPSDRFSAERPEGSISTLTIQRTEQRDSAMYRCASSLAQGSEAFFGQGTRLTVV.

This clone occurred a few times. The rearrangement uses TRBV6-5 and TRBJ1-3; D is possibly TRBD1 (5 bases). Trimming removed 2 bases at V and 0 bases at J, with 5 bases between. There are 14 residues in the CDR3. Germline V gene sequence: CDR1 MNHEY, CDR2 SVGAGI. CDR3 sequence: CASSYGGSGNTIYF. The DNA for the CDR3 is TGTGCCAGCAGTTACGGGGGCTCTGGAAACACCATATATTTT.

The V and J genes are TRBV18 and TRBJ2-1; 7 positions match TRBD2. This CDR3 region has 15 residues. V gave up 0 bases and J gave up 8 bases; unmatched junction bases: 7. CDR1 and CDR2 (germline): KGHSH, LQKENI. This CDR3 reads CASSPPLAGAHEQFF. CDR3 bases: TGTGCCAGCTCACCACCTTTGGCGGGAGCCCATGAGCAGTTCTTC.

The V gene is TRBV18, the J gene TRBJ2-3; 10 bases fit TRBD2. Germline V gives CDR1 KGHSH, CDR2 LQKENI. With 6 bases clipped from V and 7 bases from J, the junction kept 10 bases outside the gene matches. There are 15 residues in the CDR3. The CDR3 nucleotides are TGTGCCAGCTCCACACGGCTAGCGGGAGACTATACGCAGTATTTT. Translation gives CASSTRLAGDYTQYF. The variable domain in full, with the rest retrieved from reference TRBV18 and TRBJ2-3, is NAGVMQNPRHLVRRRGQEARLRCSPMKGHSHVYWYRQLPEEGLKFMVYLQKENIIDESGMPKERFSAEFPKEGPSILRIQQVVRGDSAAYFCASSTRLAGDYTQYFGPGTRLTVL.

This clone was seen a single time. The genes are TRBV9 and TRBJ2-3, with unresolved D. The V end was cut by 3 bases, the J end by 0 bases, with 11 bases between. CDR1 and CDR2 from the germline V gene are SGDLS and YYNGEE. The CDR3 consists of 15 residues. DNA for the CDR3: TGTGCCAGCAGCGCTCTAGGAGCTAGCACAGATACGCAGTATTTT. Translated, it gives CASSALGASTDTQYF.